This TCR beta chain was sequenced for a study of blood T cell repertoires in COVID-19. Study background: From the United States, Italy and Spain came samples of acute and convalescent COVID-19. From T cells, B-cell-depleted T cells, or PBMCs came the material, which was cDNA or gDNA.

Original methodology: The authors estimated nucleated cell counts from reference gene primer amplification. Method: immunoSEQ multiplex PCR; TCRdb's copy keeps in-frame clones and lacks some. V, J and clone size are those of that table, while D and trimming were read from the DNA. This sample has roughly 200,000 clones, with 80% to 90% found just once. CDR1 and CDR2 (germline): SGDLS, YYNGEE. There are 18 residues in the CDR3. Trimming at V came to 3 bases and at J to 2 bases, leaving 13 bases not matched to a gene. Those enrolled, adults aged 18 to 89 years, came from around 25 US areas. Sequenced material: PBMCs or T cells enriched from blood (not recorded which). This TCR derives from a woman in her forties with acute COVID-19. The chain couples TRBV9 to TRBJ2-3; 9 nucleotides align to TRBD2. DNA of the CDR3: TGTGCCAGCAGCGCTCCATCCGGGACTAGCCCTTACACAGATACGCAGTATTTT. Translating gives CASSAPSGTSPYTDTQYF.